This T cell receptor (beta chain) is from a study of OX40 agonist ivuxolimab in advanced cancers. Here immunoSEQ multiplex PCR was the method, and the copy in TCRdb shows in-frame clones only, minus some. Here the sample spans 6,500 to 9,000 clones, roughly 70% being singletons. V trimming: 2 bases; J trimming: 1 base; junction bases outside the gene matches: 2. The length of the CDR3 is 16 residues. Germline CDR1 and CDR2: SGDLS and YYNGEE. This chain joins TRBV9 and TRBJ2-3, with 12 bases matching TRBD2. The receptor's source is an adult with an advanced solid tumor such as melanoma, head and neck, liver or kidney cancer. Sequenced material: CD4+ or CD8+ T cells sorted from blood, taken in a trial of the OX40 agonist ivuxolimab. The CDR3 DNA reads TGTGCCAGCAGCGTCGCTAGCGGGGGGGGCACAGATACGCAGTATTTT. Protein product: CASSVASGGGTDTQYF.